This TCR beta chain stems from a study of cytomegalovirus exposure and HLA in healthy donors. Findings and caveats of the study: A previous analysis found most TCR beta V segments productive roughly 87% or roughly 30% of the time. A later analysis reportedly found that, within productive TCRs, an Asian-associated ancestry cluster had fewer N-insertions than the mean observed across the roughly 610 donors. The authors assumed roughly uniform sequencing depth across donors for presence/absence analyses. The study listed some 160 cytomegalovirus-associated TCR beta chains.

About this clone itself: Its antigen remains unknown.

The PCR ran on 60 Vbeta and 13 Jbeta primers. Clones were read by immunoSEQ multiplex PCR, and TCRdb kept only the in-frame ones, dropping some. The ten most abundant clones cover 8.9% of a sample with 38,000 or so clones. CDR3 length: 17 residues. Per germline, CDR1 MDHEN and CDR2 SYDVKM. The V and J ends lost 3 bases and 4 bases, in that order; junction bases with no gene match: 6. The chain uses TRBV28 and TRBJ1-4, with 12 bases fitting TRBD1. The TCR sequence derives from a man aged 35 to 55 in good health and CMV-seropositive. Material for sequencing was PBMCs. CDR3 region: CASSFRGQGAGNEKLFF. The CDR3 nucleotides read TGTGCCAGCAGTTTCCGGGGACAGGGGGCGGGTAATGAAAAACTGTTTTTT.